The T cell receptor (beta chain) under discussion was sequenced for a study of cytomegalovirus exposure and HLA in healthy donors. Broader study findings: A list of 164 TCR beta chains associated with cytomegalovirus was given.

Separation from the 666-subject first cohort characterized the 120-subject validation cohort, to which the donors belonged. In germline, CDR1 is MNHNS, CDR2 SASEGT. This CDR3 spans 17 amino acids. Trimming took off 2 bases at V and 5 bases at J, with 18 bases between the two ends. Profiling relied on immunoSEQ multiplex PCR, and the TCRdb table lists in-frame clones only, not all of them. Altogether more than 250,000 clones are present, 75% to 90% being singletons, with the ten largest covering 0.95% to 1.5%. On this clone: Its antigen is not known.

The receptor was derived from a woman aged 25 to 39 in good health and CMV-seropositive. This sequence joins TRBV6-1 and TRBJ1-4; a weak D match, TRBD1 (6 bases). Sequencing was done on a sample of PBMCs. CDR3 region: CASSETGTPRTNEKLFF. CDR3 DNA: TGTGCCAGCAGTGAAACCGGGACACCGCGGACAAATGAAAAACTGTTTTTT.